These T cell receptor beta chains were read from a single sample in a study of shared clonotypes between healthy human individuals. Profiling relied on immunoSEQ multiplex PCR, and the TCRdb table lists in-frame clones only, not all of them. The sample has over 2 million clones, 85% to 95% seen once. Sequenced material: naive CD4+ T cells sorted from blood. All receptors come from a man between 18 and 35 years old in good health. CDR3s leave out the opening cysteine and the closing phenylalanine or tryptophan. Each record gives: CDR3 length, V gene, J gene, CDR3 protein.

length: 13; V: TRBV10-3; J: TRBJ1-2; CDR3: AISESAVTNYGYT
length: 12; V: TRBV5-4; J: TRBJ1-4; CDR3: ASSFDRAAEKLF
length: 14; V: TRBV5-1; J: TRBJ1-3; CDR3: ASSFGRQSSGNTIY
length: 12; V: TRBV18; J: TRBJ1-5; CDR3: ASSPGQGYQPQH
length: 14; V: TRBV9; J: TRBJ2-2; CDR3: ASSPRTSIPTGELF
length: 12; V: TRBV5-8; J: TRBJ1-1; CDR3: ASSWWTGNTEAF
length: 10; V: TRBV7-6; J: TRBJ1-1; CDR3: ASSRTGGLAF
length: 14; V: TRBV4-3; J: TRBJ2-1; CDR3: ASSREPSGTYNEQF
length: 15; V: TRBV9; J: TRBJ2-2; CDR3: ASSVAAGALNTGELF
length: 14; V: TRBV30; J: TRBJ2-3; CDR3: AWSTGPGYGTDTQY